This record looks at one TCR beta chain sequence and its context. The antigen remains undetermined. An end of the junction does not agree with germline; a read error may underlie this. Germline DNA was extracted alongside blood RNA, which was obtained from unsorted whole blood. Before any surgery took place, four milliliters of peripheral blood were collected. The sample is drawn from a study of tumor-infiltrating lymphocytes in primary liver carcinoma. Study context: Patients' primary liver carcinoma was surgically resected. The patient group consisted of men and women aged 30 to 69 years.

From germline, CDR1 is SGHAT and CDR2 FQNNGV. The CDR3 is 12 residues long. Study results and limitations: Significantly greater top-250-clone fractions characterized tumors relative to blood (p = 0.039).

Researchers generated TCR beta cDNA from about 500 ng of total RNA, relying on a constant-region primer. Each TCR beta library was derived from three nested multiplex PCR rounds that employed slightly modified ARM-PCR. Two initial PCR rounds of around 10 cycles each paired TRBV1-TRBV30 forward primers with a C-beta reverse primer. TCRdb independently ran MiXCR on the multiplex PCR reads; one entry per CDR3 protein. Of almost 200,000 distinct CDR3 sequences listed, about two thirds were seen once; the top ten hold roughly 7%. This clonotype was obtained from an older woman with primary liver carcinoma and hepatitis B virus infection. The specimen was peripheral blood. V usage is TRBV11-2 and J usage is TRBJ2-7; D tentatively reads TRBD1 or TRBD2 (5 bases each). This CDR3 reads CPSNHTRQEQYF. CDR3 bases: TGTCCCAGCAACCACACTAGACAGGAGCAGTACTTC.